These 4 T cell receptor beta chains originate from one sample sequenced in a study of blood T cell repertoires in COVID-19. Measured with immunoSEQ multiplex PCR; TCRdb has only the in-frame clones, and not every one. This table has 200,000 or so clones, around 84% appearing once. What was sequenced was peripheral blood. The receptor source for this set is a woman in her fifties or sixties who had recovered from COVID-19.

This clone was counted between two and nine times. In DNA form, the CDR3 reads TGTGCCAGTAGTAGGACTAGCGGGGGGGCCCGCCCAGAGACCCAGTACTTC. This gives the protein CASSRTSGGARPETQYF. The chain links TRBV19 to TRBJ2-5, with TRBD2 matching over 15 bases. The J segment lost 4 bases and the V segment lost 4 bases, leaving 7 bases of the junction unmatched. The CDR3 consists of 17 residues. The germline CDR1 and CDR2 sequences are LNHDA and SQIVND (reference sequence).

The chain employs TRBV11-2 and TRBJ1-2, with a weak D call TRBD1 (6 bases). Trimming removed 3 bases from V and 5 bases from J, with 10 bases in between. Germline-derived CDR1 and CDR2 are SGHAT and FQNNGV. The CDR3 contains 13 residues. Here the CDR3 reads CASSLIQGYGYTF. Written as DNA, the CDR3 is TGTGCCAGCAGCTTGATACAGGGTTATGGCTACACCTTC. Together with reference TRBV11-2 and TRBJ1-2, the CDR3 gives the full variable domain: EAGVAQSPRYKIIEKRQSVAFWCNPISGHATLYWYQQILGQGPKLLIQFQNNGVVDDSQLPKDRFSAERLKGVDSTLKIQPAKLEDSAVYLCASSLIQGYGYTFGSGTRLTVV.

The rearrangement uses TRBV6-5 and TRBJ1-1, with 8 bases fitting TRBD1. Trimming removed 3 bases from V and 4 bases from J; junction bases left unmatched: 4. The germline V gene encodes CDR1 MNHEY and CDR2 SVGAGI. The CDR3 runs to 14 residues. The CDR3 region has the DNA TGTGCCAGCAGTTATAGAACAGGGGGCACTGAAGCTTTCTTT. Its translation is CASSYRTGGTEAFF.

This chain links TRBV27 with TRBJ1-2, with 7 bases matching TRBD1. This CDR3 region has 15 residues. J was trimmed by 1 base and V by 5 bases; bases with no gene match: 7. CDR1 is MNHEY and CDR2 is SMNVEV in the germline V gene (reference sequence). CDR3 sequence: CASSTRDSFNYGYTF. For the CDR3, the DNA is TGTGCCAGCAGTACCCGGGACAGCTTTAACTATGGCTACACCTTC.